The 2 T cell receptor beta chains given below trace back to one sample, sequenced in a study of T cells in Graves' hyperthyroidism and ophthalmopathy (dated by TCRdb to between 2018 and 2021). To prepare the library, multiplex PCR was applied. Sequenced using an Illumina HiSeq 2000. The TCR beta CDR3 regions were amplified from the RNA transcripts. A first-round RT-PCR of the TCR CDR3 used the HTBI primer set with the Qiagen OneStep RT-PCR kit. TCRdb passed the public sequencing reads through fastp at Q25 and MiXCR, retaining productive beta sequences. Each record represents a unique CDR3 protein, reported with the most common genes and DNA among its rows. A total of around 500,000 distinct CDR3 sequences appear in this sample, 12% to 15% of them only once. Of the sample, over 11% is held by the ten largest clones. Sequencing used blood. These receptors were obtained from a woman aged 35 to 49 with Graves' hyperthyroidism.

This clonotype came up many times. The V gene is TRBV5-1, the J gene TRBJ2-3; D is ambiguous. CDR1 is SGHRS and CDR2 is YFSETQ in the germline V gene. The CDR3 runs to 13 residues. The V gene lost 4 bases and the J gene lost 3 bases, with 9 bases spanning the gap. CDR3 bases: TGCGCCAGCAGCCCCCAAACGACAGATACGCAGTATTTT. Residues: CASSPQTTDTQYF.

This clonotype was observed a handful of times. The CDR3 nucleotides read TGTGCCAGCAGTTTTGTAGGGCGGGGGCTCGGCACAGATACGCAGTATTTT. Encoded protein: CASSFVGRGLGTDTQYF. This chain uses TRBV28 with TRBJ2-3; TRBD2 might be the D (7 bases). V lost 3 bases and J 1 base, leaving 17 bases between the germline ends. The germline CDR1 and CDR2 sequences are MDHEN and SYDVKM. CDR3 size: 17 residues.